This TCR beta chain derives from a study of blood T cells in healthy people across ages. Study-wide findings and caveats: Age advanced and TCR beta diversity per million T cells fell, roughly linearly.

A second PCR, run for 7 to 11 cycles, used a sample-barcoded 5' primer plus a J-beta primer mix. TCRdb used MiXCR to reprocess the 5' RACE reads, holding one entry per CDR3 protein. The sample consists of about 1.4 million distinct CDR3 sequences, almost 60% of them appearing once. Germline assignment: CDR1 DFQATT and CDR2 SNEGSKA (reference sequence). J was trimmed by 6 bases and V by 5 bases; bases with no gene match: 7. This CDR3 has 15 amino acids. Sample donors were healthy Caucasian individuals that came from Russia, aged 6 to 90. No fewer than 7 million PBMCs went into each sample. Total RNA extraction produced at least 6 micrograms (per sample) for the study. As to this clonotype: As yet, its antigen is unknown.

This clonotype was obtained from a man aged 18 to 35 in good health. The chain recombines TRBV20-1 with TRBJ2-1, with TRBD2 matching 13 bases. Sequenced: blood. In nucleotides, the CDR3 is TGCAGTGCTCCAGCGACTAGCGGGGGGTCCAATGAGCAGTTCTTC. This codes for CSAPATSGGSNEQFF.